Sequencing of this T cell receptor (beta chain) was carried out in a study of blood T cell repertoires in COVID-19. Looking at the study overall: The origin of the acute and convalescent COVID-19 samples was the United States, Italy and Spain. Nucleic acid was either cDNA or gDNA, and it came from T cells, B-cell-depleted T cells, or PBMCs.

Cohort placement rested on clinical history that participants reported themselves. The ends were cut back, 3 bases at V and 2 bases at J, with 4 bases in the middle. The CDR3 length is 13 residues. In the authors' workflow: Nucleated cell counts were estimated from reference gene primer amplification. TCRdb's copy holds only in-frame clones and misses some; the assay was immunoSEQ multiplex PCR. Clone size and V and J calls were adopted from that table, with D and trimming inferred from the DNA. The table records around 250,000 clones, around 83% of them present only once. The chain employs TRBV12-3 or TRBV12-4 and TRBJ2-2; D uncertain. The sample taken for sequencing was PBMCs or T cells enriched from blood (not recorded which). The source of this sequence is a woman aged 50 to 60 who had been exposed to COVID-19. The CDR3 coding sequence is TGTGCCAGCAGTTTCCATAACACCGGGGAGCTGTTTTTT. Protein sequence: CASSFHNTGELFF.